The 9 T cell receptor beta chains in this list originate from one sample, sequenced in a study of blood T cell repertoires in COVID-19. Clones were read by immunoSEQ multiplex PCR, and TCRdb kept only the in-frame ones, dropping some. In the table there are about 160,000 clones, approximately 82% of which are singletons. The sequencing input was PBMCs or T cells enriched from blood (not recorded which). The receptors shown here come from a woman between 45 and 60 years old who had recovered from COVID-19.

This clone came up a few times. In DNA, the CDR3 is TGTGCCAGCAGCTTAGATGGGCTTGGAGGCTACACCTTC. This translates into CASSLDGLGGYTF. The chain uses TRBV7-8 and TRBJ1-2; D is unclear. From germline, CDR1 is SGHVS and CDR2 FQNEAQ. V was pared by 1 base and J by 8 bases, with 11 bases between. The CDR3 is made up of 13 amino acids.

The genes are TRBV7-2 and TRBJ2-3; TRBD2 matches at 8 bases. The CDR3 spans 16 residues. Germline V CDR1 and CDR2: SGHTA, FQGNSA. J lost 4 bases, V lost 6 bases, and 12 bases had no gene match. The CDR3 sequence is CASSPTSGILADTQYF. DNA for the CDR3: TGTGCCAGCAGTCCTACTAGCGGAATATTGGCAGATACGCAGTATTTT.

The gene calls are TRBV6-7 and TRBJ2-7; 8 bases line up with TRBD1. TRBV6-7 is assigned to the ORF class and has an uncertain function. The CDR3 contains 17 residues. J gave up 1 base and V 2 bases, and 10 bases lay outside the gene matches. In DNA, the CDR3 is TGTGCCAGCAGTTACCCGGCAGGGGGCGCGGAATCCTACGAGCAGTACGTC. Residues: CASSYPAGGAESYEQYV.

This chain joins TRBV27 and TRBJ1-1, with D unresolved. The CDR3 runs 13 residues. Trimming shortened V by 5 bases and J by 6 bases, and 13 bases separated the two germline ends. Germline loops: CDR1 MNHEY, CDR2 SMNVEV (reference sequence). The CDR3 DNA follows: TGTGCCAGCAGTCCAGCGTATATCTCTGAAGCTTTCTTT. It encodes CASSPAYISEAFF.

This chain uses TRBV19 with TRBJ1-2; TRBD1 is a possible D gene (5 bases). Looked up from germline, CDR1 is LNHDA and CDR2 is SQIVND (reference sequence). The CDR3 spans 15 residues. The V and J ends lost 9 bases and 2 bases respectively, with 19 bases between them. CDR3 amino acids: CASSPPGLLNYGYTF. The CDR3 nucleotides are TGTGCCAGCTCCCCTCCGGGACTCCTAAACTATGGCTACACCTTC.

The rearrangement uses TRBV25-1 and TRBJ2-2, with 9 bases lining up with TRBD1. The CDR3 sequence is 15 residues long. The trim removed 5 bases at V and 6 bases at J, leaving 7 bases unmatched. Germline loops: CDR1 MGHDK, CDR2 SYGVNS. This chain's CDR3 is CASSRPGTGSGELFF. CDR3 bases: TGTGCCAGCAGTCGACCCGGGACAGGGTCCGGGGAGCTGTTTTTT.

The rearrangement joins TRBV30 to TRBJ1-1; D is ambiguous. Between the trimmed V and J ends, which lost 0 bases and 6 bases, there was a span of 5 bases. The CDR3 has 11 amino acids. Germline CDR1 GTSNPN, CDR2 SVGIG (reference sequence). The CDR3 loop is CAWSVLAEAFF. CDR3 DNA: TGTGCCTGGAGTGTACTGGCTGAAGCTTTCTTT.

The chain joins TRBV5-6 to TRBJ1-1; D not certain. The germline CDR1 and CDR2 sequences are SGHDT and YYEEEE. Trimming took off 2 bases at V and 2 bases at J, with 4 bases between the two ends. This CDR3 has 12 amino acids. CDR3 region: CASSFLNTEAFF. The CDR3 DNA reads TGTGCCAGCAGCTTCTTAAACACTGAAGCTTTCTTT.

The chain is built from TRBV13 and TRBJ1-2; 7 bases agree with TRBD1. CDR1 and CDR2 from the germline V gene are PRHDT and FYEKMQ (reference sequence). The trim removed 1 base at V and 3 bases at J, leaving 8 bases unmatched. The CDR3 sequence is 16 residues long. The CDR3 region has the DNA TGTGCCAGCAGCTTAGTTTCTCCCGGGACAGACTATGGCTACACCTTC. This gives the protein CASSLVSPGTDYGYTF.